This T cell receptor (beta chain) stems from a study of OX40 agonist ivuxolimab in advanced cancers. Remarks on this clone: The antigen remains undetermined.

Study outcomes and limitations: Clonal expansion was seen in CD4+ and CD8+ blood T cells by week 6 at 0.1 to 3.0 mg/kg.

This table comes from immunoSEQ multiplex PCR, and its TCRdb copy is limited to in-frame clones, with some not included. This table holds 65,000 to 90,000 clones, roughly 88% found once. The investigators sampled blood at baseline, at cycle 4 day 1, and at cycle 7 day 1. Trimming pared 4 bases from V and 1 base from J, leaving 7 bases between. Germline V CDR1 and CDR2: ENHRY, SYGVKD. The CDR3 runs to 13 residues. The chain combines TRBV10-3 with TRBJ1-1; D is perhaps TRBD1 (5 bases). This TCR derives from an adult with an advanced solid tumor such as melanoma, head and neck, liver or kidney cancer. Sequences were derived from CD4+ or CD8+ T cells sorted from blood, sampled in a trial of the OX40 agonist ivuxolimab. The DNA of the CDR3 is TGTGCCATCAGTGGACAGAAGAACACTGAAGCTTTCTTT. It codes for CAISGQKNTEAFF.